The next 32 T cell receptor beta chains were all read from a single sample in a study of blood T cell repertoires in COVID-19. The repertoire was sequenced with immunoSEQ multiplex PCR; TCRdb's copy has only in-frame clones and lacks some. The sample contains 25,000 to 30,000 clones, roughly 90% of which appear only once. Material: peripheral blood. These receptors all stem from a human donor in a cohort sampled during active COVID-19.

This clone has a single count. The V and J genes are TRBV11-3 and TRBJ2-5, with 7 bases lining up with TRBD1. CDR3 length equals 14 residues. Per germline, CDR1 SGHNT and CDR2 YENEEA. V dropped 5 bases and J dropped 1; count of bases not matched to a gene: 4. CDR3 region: CASSPRDSQETQYF. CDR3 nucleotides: TGTGCCAGCAGCCCCCGGGACAGCCAAGAGACCCAGTACTTC.

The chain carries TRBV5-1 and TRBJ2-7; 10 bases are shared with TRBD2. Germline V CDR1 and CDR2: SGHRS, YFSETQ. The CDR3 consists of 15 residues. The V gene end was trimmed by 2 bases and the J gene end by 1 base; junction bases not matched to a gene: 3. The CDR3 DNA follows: TGCGCCAGCAGCTTAGTAGCGGGGGGATCCTACGAGCAGTACTTC. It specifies CASSLVAGGSYEQYF.

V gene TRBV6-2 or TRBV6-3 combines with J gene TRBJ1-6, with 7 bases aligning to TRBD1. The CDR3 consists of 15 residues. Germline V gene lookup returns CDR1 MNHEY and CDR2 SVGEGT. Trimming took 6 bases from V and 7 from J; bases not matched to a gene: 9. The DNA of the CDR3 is TGTGCCAGCAGCCCGACAGGGATTAAGAATTCACCCCTCCACTTT. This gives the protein CASSPTGIKNSPLHF.

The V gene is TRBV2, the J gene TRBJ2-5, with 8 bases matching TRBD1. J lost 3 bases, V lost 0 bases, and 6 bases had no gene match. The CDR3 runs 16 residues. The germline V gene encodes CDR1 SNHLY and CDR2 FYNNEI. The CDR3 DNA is TGTGCCAGCAGTGAAGCGGTTACAGGGGGAGAAGAGACCCAGTACTTC. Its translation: CASSEAVTGGEETQYF.

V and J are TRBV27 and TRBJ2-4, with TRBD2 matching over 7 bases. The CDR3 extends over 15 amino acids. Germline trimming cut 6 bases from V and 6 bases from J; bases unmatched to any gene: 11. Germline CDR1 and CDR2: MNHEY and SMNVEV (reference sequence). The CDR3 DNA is TGTGCCAGCAGCCCAGGCGGGGGTACTTTAAACATTCAGTACTTC. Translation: CASSPGGGTLNIQYF.

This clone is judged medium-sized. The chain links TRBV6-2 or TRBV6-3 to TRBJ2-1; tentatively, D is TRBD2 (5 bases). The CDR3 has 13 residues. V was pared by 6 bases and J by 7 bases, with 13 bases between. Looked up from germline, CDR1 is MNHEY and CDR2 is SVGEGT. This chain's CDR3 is CASSNRESNEQFF. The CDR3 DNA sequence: TGTGCCAGCAGCAATAGGGAGAGTAATGAGCAGTTCTTC.

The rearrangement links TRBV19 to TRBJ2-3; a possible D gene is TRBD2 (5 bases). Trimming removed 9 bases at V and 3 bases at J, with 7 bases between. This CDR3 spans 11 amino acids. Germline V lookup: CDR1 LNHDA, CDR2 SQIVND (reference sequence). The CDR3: CASRLTDTQYF. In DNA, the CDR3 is TGTGCCAGCAGACTAACAGATACGCAGTATTTT.

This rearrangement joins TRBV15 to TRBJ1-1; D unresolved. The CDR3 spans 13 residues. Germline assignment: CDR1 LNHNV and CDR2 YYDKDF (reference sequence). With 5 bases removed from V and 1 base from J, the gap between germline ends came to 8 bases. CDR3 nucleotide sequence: TGTGCCACCAGCGGGCCAGGGAACACTGAAGCTTTCTTT. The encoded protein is CATSGPGNTEAFF. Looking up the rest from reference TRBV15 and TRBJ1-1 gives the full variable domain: DAMVIQNPRYQVTQFGKPVTLSCSQTLNHNVMYWYQQKSSQAPKLLFHYYDKDFNNEADTPDNFQSRRPNTSFCFLDIRSPGLGDTAMYLCATSGPGNTEAFFGQGTRLTVV.

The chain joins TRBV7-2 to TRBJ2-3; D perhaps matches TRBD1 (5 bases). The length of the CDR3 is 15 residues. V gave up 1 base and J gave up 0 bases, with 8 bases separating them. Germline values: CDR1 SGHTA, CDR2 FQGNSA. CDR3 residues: CASSLDGASTDTQYF. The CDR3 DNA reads TGTGCCAGCAGCTTAGATGGGGCTAGCACAGATACGCAGTATTTT.

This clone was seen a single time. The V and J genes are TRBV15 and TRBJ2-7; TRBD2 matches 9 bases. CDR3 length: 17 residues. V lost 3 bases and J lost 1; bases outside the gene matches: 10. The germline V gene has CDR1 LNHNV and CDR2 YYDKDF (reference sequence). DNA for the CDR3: TGTGCCACCAGCAGGGAGGCCAGCGGGGGGCCGTCCTACGAGCAGTACTTC. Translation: CATSREASGGPSYEQYF.

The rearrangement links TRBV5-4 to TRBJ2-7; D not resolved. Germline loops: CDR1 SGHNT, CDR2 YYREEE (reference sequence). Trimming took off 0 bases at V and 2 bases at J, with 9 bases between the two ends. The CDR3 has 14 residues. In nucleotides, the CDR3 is TGTGCCAGCAGCTTGGGCACAGATCCCTACGAGCAGTACTTC. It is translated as CASSLGTDPYEQYF. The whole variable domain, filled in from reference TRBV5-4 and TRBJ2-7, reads ETGVTQSPTHLIKTRGQQVTLRCSSQSGHNTVSWYQQALGQGPQFIFQYYREEENGRGNFPPRFSGLQFPNYSSELNVNALELDDSALYLCASSLGTDPYEQYFGPGTRLTVT.

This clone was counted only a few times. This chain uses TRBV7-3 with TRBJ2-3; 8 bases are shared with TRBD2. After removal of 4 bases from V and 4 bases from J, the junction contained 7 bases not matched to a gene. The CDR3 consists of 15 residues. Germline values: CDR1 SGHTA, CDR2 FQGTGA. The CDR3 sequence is CASSSRGGAADTQYF. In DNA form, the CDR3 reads TGTGCCAGCAGCTCACGGGGGGGCGCCGCAGATACGCAGTATTTT.

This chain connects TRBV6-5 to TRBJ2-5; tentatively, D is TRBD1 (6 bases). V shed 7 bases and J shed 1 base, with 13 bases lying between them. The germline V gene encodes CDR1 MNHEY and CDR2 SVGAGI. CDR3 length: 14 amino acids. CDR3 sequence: CASNTGSFQETQYF. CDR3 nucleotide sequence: TGTGCCAGCAACACAGGGAGTTTCCAAGAGACCCAGTACTTC.

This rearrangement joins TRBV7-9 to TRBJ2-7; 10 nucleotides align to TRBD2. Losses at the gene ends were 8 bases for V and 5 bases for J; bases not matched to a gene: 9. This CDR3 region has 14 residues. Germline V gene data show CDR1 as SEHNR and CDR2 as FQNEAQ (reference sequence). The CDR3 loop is CASGSGGPPDEQYF. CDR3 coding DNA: TGTGCCAGCGGTAGCGGGGGGCCCCCCGACGAGCAGTACTTC.

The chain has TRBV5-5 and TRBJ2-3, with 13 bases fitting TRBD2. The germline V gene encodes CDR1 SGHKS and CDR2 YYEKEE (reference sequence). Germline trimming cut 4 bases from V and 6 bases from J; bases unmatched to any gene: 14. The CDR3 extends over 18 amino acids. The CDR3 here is CASSMGLAGYLSGDTQYF. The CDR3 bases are TGTGCCAGCAGCATGGGACTAGCGGGGTACCTCTCGGGGGATACGCAGTATTTT.

The CDR3 bases are TGCAGCGCCGGGATAGGGGAGACCCAGTACTTC. Amino acids: CSAGIGETQYF. The chain recombines TRBV29-1 with TRBJ2-5, with D possibly being TRBD2 (5 bases). V gave up 7 bases and J gave up 5 bases, with 11 bases separating them. Germline CDR1 SQVTM, CDR2 ANQGSEA. The length of the CDR3 is 11 residues.

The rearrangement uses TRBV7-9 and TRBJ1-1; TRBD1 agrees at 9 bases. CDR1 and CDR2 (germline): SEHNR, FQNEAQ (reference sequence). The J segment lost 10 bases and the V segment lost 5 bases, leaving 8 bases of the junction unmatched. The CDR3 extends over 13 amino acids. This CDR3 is CASSPGTGRRAFF. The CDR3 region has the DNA TGTGCCAGCAGCCCTGGGACAGGGAGGCGAGCTTTCTTT.

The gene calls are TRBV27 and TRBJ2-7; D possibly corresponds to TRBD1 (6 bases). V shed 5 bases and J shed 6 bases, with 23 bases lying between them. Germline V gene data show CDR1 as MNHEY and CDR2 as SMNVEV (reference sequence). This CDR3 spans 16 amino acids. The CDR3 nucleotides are TGTGCCAGCAGTCTAGACCTCCCCGACAGGTCGGGCGAGCAGTACTTC. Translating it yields CASSLDLPDRSGEQYF.

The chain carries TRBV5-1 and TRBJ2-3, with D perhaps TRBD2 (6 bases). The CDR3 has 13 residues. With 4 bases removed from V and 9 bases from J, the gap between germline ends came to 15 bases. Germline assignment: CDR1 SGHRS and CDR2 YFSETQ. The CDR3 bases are TGCGCCAGCAGCCCTGACTGGGGGGAGACGCAGTATTTT. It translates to CASSPDWGETQYF.

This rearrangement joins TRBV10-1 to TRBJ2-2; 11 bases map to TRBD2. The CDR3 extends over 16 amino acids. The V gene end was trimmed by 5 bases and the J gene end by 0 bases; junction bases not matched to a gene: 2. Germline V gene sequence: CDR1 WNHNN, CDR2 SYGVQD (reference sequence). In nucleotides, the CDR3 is TGCGCCAGCAGTTTAGCGGGGGGGCCGAACACCGGGGAGCTGTTTTTT. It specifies CASSLAGGPNTGELFF.

CDR3 sequence: CASSLASGGPSETQYF. Here the CDR3 DNA reads TGTGCCAGCAGCTTGGCTAGCGGGGGCCCCTCAGAGACCCAGTACTTC. The chain joins TRBV5-4 to TRBJ2-5, with 10 nucleotides matching TRBD2. The CDR3 is 16 amino acids. Germline CDR1 and CDR2: SGHNT and YYREEE (reference sequence). The ends lost 0 bases at V and 4 bases at J; junction bases unmatched: 6.

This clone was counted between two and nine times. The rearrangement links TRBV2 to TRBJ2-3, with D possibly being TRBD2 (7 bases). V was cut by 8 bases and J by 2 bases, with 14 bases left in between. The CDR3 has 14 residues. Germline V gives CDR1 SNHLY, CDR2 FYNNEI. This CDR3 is CASDPGGPTDTQYF. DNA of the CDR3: TGTGCCAGCGATCCGGGGGGCCCCACAGATACGCAGTATTTT.

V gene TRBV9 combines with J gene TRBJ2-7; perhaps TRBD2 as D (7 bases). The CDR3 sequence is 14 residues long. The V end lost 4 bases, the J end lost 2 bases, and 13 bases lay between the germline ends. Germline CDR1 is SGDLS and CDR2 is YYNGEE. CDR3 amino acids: CASSPEGGPYEQYF. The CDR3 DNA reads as TGTGCCAGCAGCCCAGAGGGGGGGCCCTACGAGCAGTACTTC. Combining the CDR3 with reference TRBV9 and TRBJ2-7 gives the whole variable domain DSGVTQTPKHLITATGQRVTLRCSPRSGDLSVYWYQQSLDQGLQFLIQYYNGEERAKGNILERFSAQQFPDLHSELNLSSLELGDSALYFCASSPEGGPYEQYFGPGTRLTVT.

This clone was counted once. The DNA for the CDR3 is TGTGCCAGCAGCTTTGATAGGGGCCCTGAAGCTTTCTTT. Its protein product is CASSFDRGPEAFF. This chain links TRBV11-2 with TRBJ1-1; weak D call: TRBD1 (5 bases). In germline, CDR1 is SGHAT, CDR2 FQNNGV. The CDR3 has 13 residues. V was trimmed by 3 bases and J by 6 bases, leaving 11 bases between them.

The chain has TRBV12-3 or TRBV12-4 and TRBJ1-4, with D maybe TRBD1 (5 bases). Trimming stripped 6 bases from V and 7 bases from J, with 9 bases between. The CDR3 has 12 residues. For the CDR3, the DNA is TGTGCCAGCAGATGGGGACTTGAAAAACTGTTTTTT. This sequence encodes CASRWGLEKLFF.

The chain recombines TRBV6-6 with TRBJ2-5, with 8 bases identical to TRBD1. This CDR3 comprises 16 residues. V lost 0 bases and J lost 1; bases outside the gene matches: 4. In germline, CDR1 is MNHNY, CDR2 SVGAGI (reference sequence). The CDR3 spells CASSYSQGEIQETQYF. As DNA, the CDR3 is TGTGCCAGCAGTTACTCACAGGGGGAGATCCAAGAGACCCAGTACTTC.

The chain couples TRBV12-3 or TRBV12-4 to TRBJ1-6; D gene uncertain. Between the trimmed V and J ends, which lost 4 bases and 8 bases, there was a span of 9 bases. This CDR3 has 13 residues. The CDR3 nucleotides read TGTGCCAGCAGTTCAGAGGCGCATTCACCCCTCCACTTT. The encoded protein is CASSSEAHSPLHF.

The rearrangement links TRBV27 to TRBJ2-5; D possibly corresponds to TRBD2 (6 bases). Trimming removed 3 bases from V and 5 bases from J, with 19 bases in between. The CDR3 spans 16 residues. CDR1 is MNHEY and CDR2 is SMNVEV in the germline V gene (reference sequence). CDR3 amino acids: CASSFGVGGVEETQYF. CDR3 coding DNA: TGTGCCAGCAGTTTTGGGGTCGGGGGAGTCGAGGAGACCCAGTACTTC.

CDR3 protein: CASSTWERGGQETQYF. CDR3 nucleotide sequence: TGTGCCAGCAGCACCTGGGAGCGGGGGGGCCAAGAGACCCAGTACTTC. V and J are TRBV7-9 and TRBJ2-5, with 10 bases lining up with TRBD2. Trimming at V came to 5 bases and at J to 1 base, leaving 7 bases not matched to a gene. Germline V gene sequence: CDR1 SEHNR, CDR2 FQNEAQ (reference sequence). The CDR3 length is 16 residues.

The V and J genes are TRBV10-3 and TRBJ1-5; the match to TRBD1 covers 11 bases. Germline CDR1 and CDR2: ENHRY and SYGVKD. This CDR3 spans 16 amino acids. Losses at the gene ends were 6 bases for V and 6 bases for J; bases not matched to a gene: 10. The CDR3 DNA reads TGTGCCATCAGCCGAAAAGGACAGGGGGCTGGTCAGCCCCAGCATTTT. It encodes CAISRKGQGAGQPQHF.

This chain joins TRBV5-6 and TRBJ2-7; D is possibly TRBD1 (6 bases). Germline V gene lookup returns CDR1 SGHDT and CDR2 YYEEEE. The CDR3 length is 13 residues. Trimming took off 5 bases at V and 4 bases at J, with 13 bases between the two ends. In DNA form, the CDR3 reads TGTGCCAGCAGGGAGCAGGGGTGGTACGAGCAGTACTTC. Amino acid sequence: CASREQGWYEQYF.

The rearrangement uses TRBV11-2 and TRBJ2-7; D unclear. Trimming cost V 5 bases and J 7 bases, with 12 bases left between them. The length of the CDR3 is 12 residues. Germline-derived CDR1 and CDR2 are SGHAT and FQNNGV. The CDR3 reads CASSPLASEQYF. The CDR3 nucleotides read TGTGCCAGCAGCCCCTTGGCTTCTGAGCAGTACTTC. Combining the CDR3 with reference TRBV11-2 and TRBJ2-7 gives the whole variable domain EAGVAQSPRYKIIEKRQSVAFWCNPISGHATLYWYQQILGQGPKLLIQFQNNGVVDDSQLPKDRFSAERLKGVDSTLKIQPAKLEDSAVYLCASSPLASEQYFGPGTRLTVT.